This TCR beta chain was profiled in a study of shared clonotypes between healthy human individuals (dated by TCRdb to between 2020 and 2021). Regarding the research as a whole: A couple of women and a few men aged 18 to 49 years were included in the cohort. For each donor, three plates each were used for CD4 naive and CD4 memory, two plates were used for CD8 naive, and one plate was used for CD8 memory. To estimate repertoire size and how much clonotypes are shared between individuals, the study performed deep sequencing of blood TCR repertoires from five healthy adults. Libraries were prepared and TCR repertoires were sequenced by different laboratories using diverse techniques, in order to increase sequencing depth and limit assay-specific biases. Leukapheresis yielded between about 0.85 and 10 billion PBMCs per donor. The paper's findings and limits, for the study overall: Higher generation probabilities were observed for clonotypes shared by all four sorted-subset donors than for non-shared clonotypes. Sampling was limited to blood, and TCR repertoires in tissue likely differ from TCR repertoires in blood. Larger estimated clonotype richness was generally found for naive subsets than for memory subsets. Sharing across several donors was observed for roughly 5.4% of naive CD4, under 4% of naive CD8, about 2.3% of memory CD4, and around 0.42% of memory CD8 clonotypes. Based on pairwise subsampling, the degree of clonotype sharing among donors was expected to be affected by sequencing depth. The genetic and exposure-history diversity represented was limited by the small number of donors. Even with the large sequencing depth, rarefaction of the sorted-subset datasets indicated that sequencing was incomplete.

The donors were healthy, HIV-negative adults with no recently reported acute infections or vaccinations. Only Caucasian adults living in Nashville, Tennessee, USA were represented among the donors. CD4+ T cells were enriched by magnetic negative selection; naive cells were then positively selected on CD45RA, and the negative fraction formed the memory subset. Blood was obtained by leukapheresis, after which PBMCs were separated by Ficoll-Histopaque density gradient centrifugation and cryopreserved in liquid nitrogen vapor phase. Analytical flow cytometry was used to check the purity and quantity of each magnetically sorted T cell population. From each sorted fraction, genomic DNA was isolated and quantified by UV absorbance on a Nanodrop 2000c. TCR CDR3 regions were amplified from genomic DNA by multiplex PCR using the deep immunoSEQ assay. For each cell subset, the extracted genomic DNA was distributed evenly across all wells of several immunoSEQ 96-well plates, and each plate served as one replicate. For sorted subsets, 200 ng of genomic DNA, equivalent to roughly 33,000 T cell genomes, went into each replicate PCR. The purified libraries were quantified using a Qubit 3.0 fluorometer, sized with a Bioanalyzer 2100, and then quantified again using the KAPA Library Quantification kit. Every immunoSEQ 96-well plate was sequenced on a separate single-read 150-cycle Illumina NextSeq 550 flow cell. The authors' analysis ran thus. Because only junctional sequences without quality scores were contained in the immunoSEQ output, filtering matching that applied to full-length reads could not be performed. Sequences were annotated with PyIR, a Python wrapper for IgBLAST v1.9, using IMGT germline references to assign V/J genes and CDR3. Reads were filtered out if the reads had weak V/J assignments (E-value above 1e-6), no CDR3, stop codons, out-of-frame junctions, or ambiguous translated residues. V3J clonotypes were defined by identical inferred V gene, J gene, and CDR3 amino acid sequence. To compute the percentage overlap between repertoires, the number of shared unique clonotypes was divided by the size of the smaller repertoire. Three approaches were used to assess repertoire richness: RTK rarefaction, the Chao1 estimator, and Recon v2.1 estimates of unobserved clonotypes. OLGA was used to compute generation probabilities for all TCRbeta clonotypes that the gDNA method yielded from a handful of donors. TCRdb holds this immuneACCESS table with in-frame rearrangements only. Some clones are missing; in checked studies, unresolved V genes explain under half, and the rest has no known cause. V and J calls and clone size are those listed in that table; D and trimming were worked out from the DNA. Recorded for this sample are some 980,000 clones; about 80% of them occurred a single time. The ten largest clones add up to around 1.4% of the sample.

From its cysteine to its phenylalanine, the CDR3 spans 12 amino acids. CDR3 DNA only is kept here, 36 bases in frame from base 1. Trimming leaves V shorter by 1 base and J shorter by 12 bases, with the junction holding 1 base beyond the gene matches. The germline V gene (reference sequence) specifies SEHNR as CDR1 and FQNEAQ as CDR2. A remark on this clone: The specificity of this receptor is unknown. Base quality data are lacking; no much larger clone is found one base away.

The sample comprised memory CD4+ T cells sorted from blood. Taken with the paper, the label for cell subset or site translates to: CD45RA-negative fraction. The V and J genes are TRBV7-9 and TRBJ2-1; a stretch of 9 junction bases matches TRBD1. The origin of this receptor is a young man in good health. The DNA sequence is given as TGTGCCAGCAGCTTAGACAGGGGGCCGCAGTTCTTC. Its protein product is CASSLDRGPQFF.